This T cell receptor beta chain was identified during a study of cytomegalovirus exposure and HLA in healthy donors (dated by TCRdb to 2016 to 2017). About the full investigation: According to an earlier analysis of around 600 of the donors, about 190 million T cells yielded 117 million unique TCR beta sequences and about 300 Gb of sequence data. About 280 gigabases of sequencing data and around 85 million unique TCR sequences made up an early release that covered several hundred HLA-typed donors. Of the roughly 400 genotyped donors, 80% to 90% were placed in the genetic ancestry cluster associated with self-reported Caucasian donors. The study aimed to test whether signatures of past pathogen exposure could be identified by cataloging public T cell receptors. The T cell repertoires of 666 subjects were profiled by immunosequencing and related to cytomegalovirus serostatus. Besides the first cohort of 666 subjects, a separate validation cohort made up of 120 different subjects was used. To predict cytomegalovirus infection status, the study brought together high-throughput TCR immunosequencing, statistical association of individual TCRs with disease status, and machine learning. A later analysis re-examined previously published TCR beta repertoires from 500 to 700 donors and added high-resolution HLA genotyping to investigate patterns of TCR occurrence. The later analysis used no new phenotypic data to find candidate immune exposures, relying instead on TCR beta sequences and their occurrence across donors. An earlier analysis of a few hundred of the donors applied high-throughput TCR beta sequencing to assess whether each TCR beta V gene segment acted as functional or pseudogenic. Donor age, sex, ethnicity and CMV serostatus were collected together with the repertoire data. A later genetic analysis used genome-wide SNP genotypes for about 60% of the 666 donors, treating that subset as a discovery cohort. Every discovery cohort repertoire had been produced on one sequencing platform. HLA typing included class I and class II loci at four-digit resolution. Typing coverage differed by locus: A, B, C, DRB1 and DQB1 were typed in roughly 620-630 donors, DQA1 in 500 to 550, DPA1 in some 600, and DPB1 in around 490. Four or five DR-DQ haplotypes were handled as single units for association and clustering because linkage in the cohort was strong. On average, roughly 200,000 unique TCR beta nucleotide sequences were sequenced per donor among more than 350 genotyped donors of the cohort, with roughly 19% of those sequences being non-productive. Study-wide conclusions, independent of this receptor: Sequencing depth was assumed to be roughly uniform across donors in the presence/absence analyses, though that assumption may not hold. In vitro tests confirmed that a few of the cytomegalovirus-associated TCR beta chains recognize cytomegalovirus antigens. A later analysis reported that several top co-occurrence clusters appeared linked to parvovirus B19, influenza, CMV and Epstein-Barr virus. Strong co-occurrence of HLA alleles, especially DR and DQ, made assigning TCR associations to individual alleles difficult. Most TCR sequences were seen in very few donors, while some public TCRs were found in many individuals. CMV serostatus was the only immune exposure information available for the cohort. A further reported finding was that TCR beta sequences accurately predicted the HLA-A and HLA-B alleles for most subjects in the first cohort. In a later analysis, more than 15,000 TCR beta sequences were associated with specific HLA alleles at a false discovery rate of 0.05. A later genetic analysis associated a missense DCLRE1C variant with V-gene and J-gene trimming of TCR beta chains, and an independent cohort replicated the association. In an earlier analysis of more than 500 of the donors, most TCR beta V segments appeared in productive rearrangements about 87% or about 30% of the time, broadly matching IMGT annotations. The classifier was reported to diagnose cytomegalovirus status with high specificity and sensitivity in both the original cohort and the validation cohort. Most CMV-associated TCR beta chains appeared to be HLA-restricted in a later analysis, and the HLA associations seemed to be driven largely by CMV exposure. Some 16 rarely observed V segments, including chromosome 9 orphons, were excluded from the earlier analysis of about 600 of the donors because counts were too low. This cohort had only TCR beta chains sequenced, and the lack of alpha or paired-chain data limited which features could be detected. In a later analysis, the rate of TCR association differed among HLA loci, with DRB1 alleles having the most associated TCRs and HLA-C alleles having the fewest. Because some donors lacked HLA typing at each locus, the association tests relied only on the typed subset. A later genetic analysis reported fewer N-insertions in productive TCRs among donors in an Asian-associated ancestry cluster than the roughly 720-donor mean. The study listed 150 to 200 TCR beta chains as associated with cytomegalovirus. In a later analysis, HLA-associated TCR beta chains showed more clonal expansion and lower generation probabilities than non-associated chains that were equally common. The authors suggested that the approach could potentially be extended to other disease states and immunological phenotypes. A group of highly shared sequence variants was considered likely to be a technical artifact of the sequencing pipeline. Some IMGT-functional V segments, including TRBV6-2 and TRBV6-3, could not be told apart with the 87-base-pair reads, so those segments were excluded. Linkage disequilibrium might explain the correlated functional status among segregating V segments, but an unknown experimental factor could not be ruled out.

About this clone: Its antigen specificity is not known. Base qualities were left out, and no much larger clone turns up one base away.

Trimming at the junction amounts to 5 bases on V and 3 bases on J, and the germline ends lie 10 bases apart. Including cysteine and phenylalanine, the CDR3 has 13 amino acids. Only CDR3 DNA is held: 39 bases, read in frame from base 1. Looking up the germline V gene yields CDR1 SGHTA and CDR2 FQGTGA. Libraries were constructed by the immunoSEQ multiplex PCR assay. The multiplex PCR relied on a mix of 60 forward primers for TCR Vbeta segments and 13 reverse primers for TCR Jbeta segments. A multiplex PCR assay on genomic DNA amplified the CDR3 region of rearranged TCR beta genes. The Illumina HiSeq System was used to sequence the amplified TCR beta libraries as 87-base-pair reads. From the authors' description of their analysis: In a later analysis, 77 million or so unique TCR beta chains were counted across the approximately 640 repertoires, and roughly 11 million of these chains were shared by at least two donors. Raw reads were error-corrected and collapsed into unique sequences by a nearest-neighbor algorithm in which closely related sequences were merged to remove PCR and sequencing errors. To assign V, D and J gene segments, CDR3 sequences were aligned to IMGT reference sequences. For a sequence to be retained, a match of at least six nucleotides was required to both a V gene segment and a J gene segment. Rearrangements were called productive when the CDR3 lacked stop codons and stayed in frame with V and J; all others were non-productive. Following IMGT convention, CDR3 was defined as the stretch from the second conserved V-encoded cysteine to the conserved J-encoded phenylalanine. Sequences without an unambiguous match to a single V gene segment were excluded from the earlier analysis of approximately 600 of the donors. In an earlier analysis of approximately 590 of the donors, V segments were called functional above 56.7% productive rearrangements and were called segregating when the between-donor standard deviation exceeded 5%. A statistical classification framework was built to diagnose cytomegalovirus status from the catalog of TCR beta chain sequences. In a later analysis, V and J genes were assigned by comparing TCR nucleotide sequences against IMGT/GENE-DB human TR gene sequences. In a later analysis, CDR3 sequences and most-parsimonious VDJ recombination scenarios were assigned using the TCRdist pipeline. In a later analysis, each TCR beta chain was defined by its CDR3 amino acid sequence together with its V-gene family, and reads without a unique V-gene family were excluded. To address suspected cross-contamination and a sequencing artifact, a later analysis removed roughly 640 highly shared, low-generation-probability nucleotide sequences. In a later analysis, a clonal expansion index was calculated for each public chain from normalized within-repertoire ranks of inferred template counts. Generation probabilities in a later analysis came from a VDJ recombination model fitted to out-of-frame rearrangements, and those results were checked against IGoR. In a later analysis, TCR-TCR, TCR-HLA and TCR-CMV co-occurrence was scored with hypergeometric tests, and a repertoire-size bias correction was applied to TCR pairs. False discovery rates were estimated in a later analysis by permuting HLA or CMV assignments 20 times. A later analysis grouped co-occurring TCRs with DBSCAN, adding TCRdist sequence similarity when clustering within HLA-allele-positive subsets. For co-occurrence clustering, repertoires with fewer than 30,000 or more than 120,000 public chains were excluded, along with five repertoires with anomalous nucleotide sharing. TCRdb retrieved this table from immuneACCESS and kept in-frame rearrangements only. Not all clones are present; in checked studies, unresolved V genes account for under half, and no reason is known for the remainder. V and J calls and clone size are copied from that table; D and trimming were computed from the DNA. This sample gives 130,000 to 150,000 clones in total; more than 75% of them show up just once. The ten biggest clones cover about 5% of the sample.

The cohort was made up of roughly 670 healthy bone marrow donors. At the time of sampling, every cohort member was nominally healthy, though immune exposures that went unrecorded were likely present. The donor tested CMV seronegative and was one of the 352 seronegative cohort members. Every donor gave a peripheral blood sample, and the peripheral blood mononuclear cells from that sample were used for TCR beta sequencing. The Qiagen DNeasy Blood Extraction Kit was used to extract genomic DNA from the blood cell samples. The receptor comes from a male donor in good health and CMV-seronegative. The rearranged chain carries TRBV7-3 and TRBJ1-1, with the D gene not confidently named. Sequencing used PBMCs. CDR3 reads: CASSANVDTEAFF. In nucleotide form, the sequence is TGTGCCAGCAGCGCTAACGTGGACACTGAAGCTTTCTTT.